The entry below gives a single T cell receptor beta chain sequence along with its context. The data were obtained in a study of blood T cell repertoires in COVID-19. Assay: immunoSEQ multiplex PCR; the TCRdb copy retains only in-frame clones and omits some. The repertoire holds about 20,000 clones, with 80% to 95% as singletons. This CDR3 region has 14 residues. Trimming shortened V by 3 bases and J by 2 bases, and 10 bases separated the two germline ends. Per germline, CDR1 LNHDA and CDR2 SQIVND (reference sequence). The source is a man between 70 and 80 years old with acute or convalescent COVID-19. The J gene is TRBJ1-2, the V gene TRBV19; D is undetermined. The sequenced sample consisted of peripheral blood. The CDR3: CASSIGSPNYGYTF. CDR3 nucleotides: TGTGCCAGTAGTATTGGGAGTCCCAACTATGGCTACACCTTC.